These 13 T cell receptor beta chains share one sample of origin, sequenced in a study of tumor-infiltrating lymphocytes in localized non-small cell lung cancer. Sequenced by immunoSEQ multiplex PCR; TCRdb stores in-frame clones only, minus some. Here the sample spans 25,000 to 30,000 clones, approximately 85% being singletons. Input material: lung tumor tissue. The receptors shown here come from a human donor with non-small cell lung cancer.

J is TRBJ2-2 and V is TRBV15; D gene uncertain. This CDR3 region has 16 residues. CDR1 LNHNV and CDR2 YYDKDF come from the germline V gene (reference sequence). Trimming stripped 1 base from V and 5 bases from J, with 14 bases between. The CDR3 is CATSRVAGGLTGELFF. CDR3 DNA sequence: TGTGCCACCAGCAGAGTAGCCGGCGGCCTAACCGGGGAGCTGTTTTTT.

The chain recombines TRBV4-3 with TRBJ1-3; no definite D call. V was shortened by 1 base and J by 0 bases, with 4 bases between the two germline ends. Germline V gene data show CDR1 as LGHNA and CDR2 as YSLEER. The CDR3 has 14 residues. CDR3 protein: CASSQGHSGNTIYF. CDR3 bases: TGCGCCAGCAGCCAAGGGCACTCTGGAAACACCATATATTTT.

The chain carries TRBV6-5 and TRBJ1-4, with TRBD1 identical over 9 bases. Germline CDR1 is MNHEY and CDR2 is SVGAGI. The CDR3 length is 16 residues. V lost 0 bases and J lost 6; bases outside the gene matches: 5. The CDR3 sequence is CASSYSGRTGDEKLFF. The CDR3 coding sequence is TGTGCCAGCAGTTACTCGGGTAGGACAGGGGATGAAAAACTGTTTTTT.

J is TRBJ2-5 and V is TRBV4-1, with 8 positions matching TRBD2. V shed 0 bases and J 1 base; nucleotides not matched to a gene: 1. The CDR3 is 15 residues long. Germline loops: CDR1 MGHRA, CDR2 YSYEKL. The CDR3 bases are TGCGCCAGCAGCCAAGAGACTAGCGCCCAAGAGACCCAGTACTTC. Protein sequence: CASSQETSAQETQYF.

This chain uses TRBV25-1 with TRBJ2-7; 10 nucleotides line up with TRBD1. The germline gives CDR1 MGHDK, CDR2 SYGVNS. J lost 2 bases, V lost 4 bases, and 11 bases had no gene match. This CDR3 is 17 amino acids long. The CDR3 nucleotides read TGTGCCAGCAGTGCCCTCCCCGGGACAGGGGCCCCCTACGAGCAGTACTTC. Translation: CASSALPGTGAPYEQYF.

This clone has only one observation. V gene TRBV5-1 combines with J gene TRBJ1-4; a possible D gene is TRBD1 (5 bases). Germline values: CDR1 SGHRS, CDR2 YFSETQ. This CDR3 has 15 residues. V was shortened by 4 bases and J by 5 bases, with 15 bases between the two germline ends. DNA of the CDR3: TGCGCCAGCAGCCTATCCACGGGGGGGAATGAAAAACTGTTTTTT. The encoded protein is CASSLSTGGNEKLFF.

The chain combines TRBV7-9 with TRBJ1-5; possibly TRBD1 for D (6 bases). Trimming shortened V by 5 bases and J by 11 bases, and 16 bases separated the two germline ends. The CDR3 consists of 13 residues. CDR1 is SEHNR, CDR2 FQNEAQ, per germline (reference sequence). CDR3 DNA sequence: TGTGCCAGCAGCCTGGACAGCTCCTCGGCCCAGCATTTT. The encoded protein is CASSLDSSSAQHF.

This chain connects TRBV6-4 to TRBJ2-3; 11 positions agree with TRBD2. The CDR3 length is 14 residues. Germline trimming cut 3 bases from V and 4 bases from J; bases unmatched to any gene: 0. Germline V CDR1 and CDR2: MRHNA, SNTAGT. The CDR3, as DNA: TGTGCCAGCAGTGATAGCGGGGGGGCAGATACGCAGTATTTT. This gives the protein CASSDSGGADTQYF.

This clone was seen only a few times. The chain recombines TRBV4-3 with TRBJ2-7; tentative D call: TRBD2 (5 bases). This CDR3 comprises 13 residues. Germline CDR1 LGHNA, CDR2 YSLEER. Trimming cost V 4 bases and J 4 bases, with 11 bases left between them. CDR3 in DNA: TGCGCCAGCAGCCCGAGTTCGGGATACGAGCAGTACTTC. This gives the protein CASSPSSGYEQYF.

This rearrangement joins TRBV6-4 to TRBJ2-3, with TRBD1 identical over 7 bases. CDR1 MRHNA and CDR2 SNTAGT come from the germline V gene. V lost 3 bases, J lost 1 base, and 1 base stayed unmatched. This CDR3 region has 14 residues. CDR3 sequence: CASSETGGTDTQYF. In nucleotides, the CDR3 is TGTGCCAGCAGTGAAACAGGGGGCACAGATACGCAGTATTTT.

The CDR3 DNA follows: TGTGCCAGCAGCCAACACAGGGTAGGAGCTTTCTTT. It encodes CASSQHRVGAFF. The chain recombines TRBV14 with TRBJ1-1; D might be TRBD1 (6 bases). Germline values: CDR1 SGHDN, CDR2 FVKESK. CDR3 length: 12 residues. Trimming cost V 2 bases and J 10 bases, with 11 bases left between them.

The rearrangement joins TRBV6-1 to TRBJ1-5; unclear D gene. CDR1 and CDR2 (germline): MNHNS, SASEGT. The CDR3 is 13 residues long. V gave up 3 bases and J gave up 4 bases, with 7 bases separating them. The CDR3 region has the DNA TGTGCCAGCAGTGAGGATAGGAATCAGCCCCAGCATTTT. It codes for CASSEDRNQPQHF.

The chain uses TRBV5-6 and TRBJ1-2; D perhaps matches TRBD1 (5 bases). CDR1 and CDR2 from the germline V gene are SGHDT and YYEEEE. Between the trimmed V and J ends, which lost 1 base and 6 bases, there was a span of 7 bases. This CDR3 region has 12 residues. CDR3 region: CASSLLGDGYTF. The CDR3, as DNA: TGTGCCAGCAGCTTGTTAGGGGATGGCTACACCTTC.